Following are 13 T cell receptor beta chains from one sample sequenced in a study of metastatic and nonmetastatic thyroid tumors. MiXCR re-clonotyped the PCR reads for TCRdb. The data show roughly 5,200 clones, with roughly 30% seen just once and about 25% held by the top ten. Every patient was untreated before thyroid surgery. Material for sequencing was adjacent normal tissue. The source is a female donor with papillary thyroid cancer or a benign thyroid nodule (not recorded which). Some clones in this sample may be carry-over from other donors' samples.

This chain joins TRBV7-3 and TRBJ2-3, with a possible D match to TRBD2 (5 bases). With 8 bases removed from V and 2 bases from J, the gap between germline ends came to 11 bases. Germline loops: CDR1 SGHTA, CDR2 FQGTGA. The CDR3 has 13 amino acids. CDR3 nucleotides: TGTGCCAGCGCCGGAGGAAACACAGATACGCAGTATTTT. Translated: CASAGGNTDTQYF. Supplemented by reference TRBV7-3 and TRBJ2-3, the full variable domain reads GAGVSQTPSNKVTEKGKYVELRCDPISGHTALYWYRQSLGQGPEFLIYFQGTGAADDSGLPNDRFFAVRPEGSVSTLKIQRTERGDSAVYLCASAGGNTDTQYFGPGTRLTVL.

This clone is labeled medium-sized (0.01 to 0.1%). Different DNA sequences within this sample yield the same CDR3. CDR3 in amino acids: CAISESTGTYEQYF. The CDR3 bases are TGTGCCATCAGTGAGTCAACAGGGACCTACGAGCAGTACTTC. The chain joins TRBV10-3 to TRBJ2-7; weak D call: TRBD1 (6 bases). Trimming cost V 0 bases and J 2 bases, with 8 bases left between them. CDR1 is ENHRY and CDR2 is SYGVKD in the germline V gene. This CDR3 contains 14 residues.

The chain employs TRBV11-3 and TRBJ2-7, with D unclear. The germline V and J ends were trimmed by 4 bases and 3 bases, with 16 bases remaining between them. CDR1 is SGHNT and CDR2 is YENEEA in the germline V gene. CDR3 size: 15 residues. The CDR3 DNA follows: TGTGCCAGCAGCTCCCCCCAAGGCGCCGGCTACGAGCAGTACTTC. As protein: CASSSPQGAGYEQYF. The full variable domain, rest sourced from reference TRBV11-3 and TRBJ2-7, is EAGVVQSPRYKIIEKKQPVAFWCNPISGHNTLYWYLQNLGQGPELLIRYENEEAVDDSQLPKDRFSAERLKGVDSTLKIQPAELGDSAVYLCASSSPQGAGYEQYFGPGTRLTVT.

This chain's CDR3 is CASSLETARGETQYF. As DNA, the CDR3 is TGCGCCAGCAGCTTGGAAACAGCCCGAGGGGAGACCCAGTACTTC. The V call is TRBV5-1, the J call TRBJ2-5, with a possible D match to TRBD2 (5 bases). Trimming shortened V by 0 bases and J by 5 bases, and 14 bases separated the two germline ends. This CDR3 is 15 amino acids long. Germline CDR1 SGHRS, CDR2 YFSETQ.

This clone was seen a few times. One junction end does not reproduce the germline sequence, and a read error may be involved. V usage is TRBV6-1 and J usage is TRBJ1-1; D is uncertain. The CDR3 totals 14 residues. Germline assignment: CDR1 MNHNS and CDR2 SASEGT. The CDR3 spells CASSLEGLNTKAFF. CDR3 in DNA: TGTGCCAGCAGTCTCGAGGGTCTGAACACTAAAGCTTTCTTT.

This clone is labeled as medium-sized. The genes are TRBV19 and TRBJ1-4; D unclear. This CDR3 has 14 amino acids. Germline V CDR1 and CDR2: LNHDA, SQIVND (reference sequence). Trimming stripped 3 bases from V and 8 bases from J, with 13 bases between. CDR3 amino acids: CASSIQAIGEKLFF. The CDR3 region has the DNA TGTGCCAGTAGTATCCAGGCTATTGGGGAAAAACTGTTTTTT.

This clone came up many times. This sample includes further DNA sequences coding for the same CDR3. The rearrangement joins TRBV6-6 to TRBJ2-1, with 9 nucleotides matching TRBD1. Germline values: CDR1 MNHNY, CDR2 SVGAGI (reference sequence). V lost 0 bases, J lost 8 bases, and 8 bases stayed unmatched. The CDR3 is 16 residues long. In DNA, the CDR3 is TGTGCCAGCAGTTACTCGAAGGACAGGGGAAGGGATGAGCAGTTCTTC. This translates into CASSYSKDRGRDEQFF.

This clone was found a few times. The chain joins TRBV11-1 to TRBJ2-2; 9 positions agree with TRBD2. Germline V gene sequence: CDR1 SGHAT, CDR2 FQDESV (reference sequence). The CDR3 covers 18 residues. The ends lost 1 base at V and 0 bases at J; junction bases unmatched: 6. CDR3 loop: CASSLEAGGVSNTGELFF. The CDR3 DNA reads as TGTGCCAGCAGCTTAGAAGCGGGGGGCGTATCGAACACCGGGGAGCTGTTTTTT.

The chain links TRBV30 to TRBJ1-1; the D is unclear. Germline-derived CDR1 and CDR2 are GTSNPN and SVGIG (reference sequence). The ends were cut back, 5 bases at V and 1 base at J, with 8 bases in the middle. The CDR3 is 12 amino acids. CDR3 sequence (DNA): TGTGCCTGGTGGGTCCGGAACACTGAAGCTTTCTTT. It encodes CAWWVRNTEAFF.

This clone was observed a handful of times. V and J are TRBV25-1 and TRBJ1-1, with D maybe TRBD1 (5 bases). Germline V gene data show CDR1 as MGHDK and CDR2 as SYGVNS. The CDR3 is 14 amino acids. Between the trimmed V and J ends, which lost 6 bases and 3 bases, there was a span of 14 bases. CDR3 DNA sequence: TGTGCCAGCAGCGGAATCCAGGGATACACTGAAGCTTTCTTT. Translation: CASSGIQGYTEAFF. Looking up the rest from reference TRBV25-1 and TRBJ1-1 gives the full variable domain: EADIYQTPRYLVIGTGKKITLECSQTMGHDKMYWYQQDPGMELHLIHYSYGVNSTEKGDLSSESTVSRIRTEHFPLTLESARPSHTSQYLCASSGIQGYTEAFFGQGTRLTVV.

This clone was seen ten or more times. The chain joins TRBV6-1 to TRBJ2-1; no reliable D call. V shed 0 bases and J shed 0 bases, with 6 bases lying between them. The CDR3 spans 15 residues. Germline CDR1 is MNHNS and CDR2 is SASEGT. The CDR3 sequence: CASSEAYSSYNEQFF. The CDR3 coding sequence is TGTGCCAGCAGTGAAGCTTATAGCTCCTACAATGAGCAGTTCTTC.

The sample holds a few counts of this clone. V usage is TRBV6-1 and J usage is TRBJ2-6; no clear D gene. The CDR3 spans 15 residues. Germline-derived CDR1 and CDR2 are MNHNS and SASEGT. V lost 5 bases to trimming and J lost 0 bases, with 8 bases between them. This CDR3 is CASSQWNSGANVLTF. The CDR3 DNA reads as TGTGCCAGCAGTCAGTGGAACTCTGGGGCCAACGTCCTGACTTTC.

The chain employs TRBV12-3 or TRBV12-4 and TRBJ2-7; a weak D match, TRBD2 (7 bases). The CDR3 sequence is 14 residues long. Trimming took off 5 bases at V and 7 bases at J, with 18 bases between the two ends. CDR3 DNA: TGTGCCAGCAGTCCTTCCCAGGGGAGGGGGGAGCAGTACTTC. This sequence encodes CASSPSQGRGEQYF.